The next 32 T cell receptor beta chains were all read from a single sample in a study of sequential checkpoint blockade in melanoma. Measured with immunoSEQ multiplex PCR; TCRdb has only the in-frame clones, and not every one. Among some 15,000 clones listed, under 80% were seen once. Treatment noted: randomized to nivolumab then ipilimumab (arm A) or the reverse (arm B). The source material was CD8+ T cells sorted from blood (inferred from file names), sampled from a patient given nivolumab and ipilimumab in sequence. These receptors all stem from a human donor with melanoma.

The chain carries TRBV14 and TRBJ1-1; 10 nucleotides line up with TRBD1. The CDR3 contains 15 residues. With V trimmed by 2 bases and J by 10 bases, 10 bases remained unmatched. Germline CDR1 and CDR2: SGHDN and FVKESK. The CDR3 loop reads CASSQSGTGDAVAFF. The CDR3 DNA sequence: TGTGCCAGCAGCCAATCCGGGACAGGGGACGCGGTAGCTTTCTTT.

The DNA of the CDR3 is TGTGCCAGCAGCCCCCGACTAGCGGGAGGTAAAGAGACCCAGTACTTC. Translation: CASSPRLAGGKETQYF. The chain couples TRBV7-9 to TRBJ2-5; 13 bases fit TRBD2. V was pared by 5 bases and J by 3 bases, with 6 bases of the junction left unmatched. The CDR3 has 16 amino acids. Germline V gene lookup returns CDR1 SEHNR and CDR2 FQNEAQ (reference sequence).

This chain joins TRBV27 and TRBJ1-2; D is perhaps TRBD1 (6 bases). V was clipped by 2 bases and J by 6 bases, with 10 bases between them. CDR3 length: 13 residues. Germline assignment: CDR1 MNHEY and CDR2 SMNVEV (reference sequence). CDR3 nucleotides: TGTGCCAGCAGTTTACGGGGGGGCCATGGCTACACCTTC. Amino acid sequence: CASSLRGGHGYTF.

The rearrangement joins TRBV27 to TRBJ1-5; D gene unclear. Per the germline V gene, CDR1 is MNHEY and CDR2 is SMNVEV (reference sequence). This CDR3 spans 13 amino acids. The V gene lost 6 bases and the J gene lost 1 base, with 7 bases spanning the gap. DNA for the CDR3: TGTGCCAGCAGCCGCGGGAGCAATCAGCCCCAGCATTTT. Its translation is CASSRGSNQPQHF.

The chain links TRBV30 to TRBJ2-2; no definite D call. The CDR3 covers 12 residues. Germline CDR1 and CDR2: GTSNPN and SVGIG (reference sequence). V was clipped by 4 bases and J by 3 bases, with 6 bases between them. The CDR3 protein is CAWTVYTGELFF. CDR3 nucleotide sequence: TGTGCCTGGACAGTTTACACCGGGGAGCTGTTTTTT.

By proportion, this clone is medium-sized. This chain joins TRBV7-9 and TRBJ1-4, with TRBD1 matching 9 bases. The CDR3 sequence is 15 residues long. Germline CDR1 and CDR2: SEHNR and FQNEAQ (reference sequence). Trimming at V came to 6 bases and at J to 6 bases, leaving 8 bases not matched to a gene. This CDR3 is CASSPQGATDEKLFF. CDR3 nucleotides: TGTGCCAGCAGTCCACAGGGGGCGACTGATGAAAAACTGTTTTTT.

The CDR3 nucleotides are TGCGCCAGCAGCCAAGATCAGGGGACGTACACTGAAGCTTTCTTT. Its protein is CASSQDQGTYTEAFF. The chain employs TRBV4-3 and TRBJ1-1; maybe TRBD1 (6 bases). The CDR3 contains 15 residues. Germline V CDR1 and CDR2: LGHNA, YSLEER. V gave up 0 bases and J gave up 3 bases, with 11 bases separating them.

Only a few counts were recorded for this clone. The chain uses TRBV6-4 and TRBJ1-2, with 7 positions matching TRBD1. The CDR3 extends over 15 amino acids. Unmatched junction bases numbered 11, after V lost 2 bases and J lost 8 bases. The germline CDR1 and CDR2 sequences are MRHNA and SNTAGT. The CDR3 is CASSDRTGPREGYTF. In DNA form, the CDR3 reads TGTGCCAGCAGTGACAGGACAGGCCCCAGAGAGGGCTACACCTTC.

There are a few counts of this clone. This chain connects TRBV7-4 to TRBJ2-1; a weak D match, TRBD2 (6 bases). The CDR3 runs to 18 residues. CDR1 is SGHVT and CDR2 is SQSDAQ in the germline V gene. V was clipped by 5 bases and J by 0 bases, with 20 bases between them. Written as DNA, the CDR3 is TGTGCCAGCAGCACCTCGATCCCGGCGGGATACTCCTACAATGAGCAGTTCTTC. Amino acids: CASSTSIPAGYSYNEQFF. Full variable domain (rest looked up from reference TRBV7-4 and TRBJ2-1): GAGVSQSPRYKVAKRGRDVALRCDSISGHVTLYWYRQTLGQGSEVLTYSQSDAQRDKSGRPSGRFSAERPERSVSTLKIQRTEQGDSAVYLCASSTSIPAGYSYNEQFFGPGTRLTVL.

V gene TRBV6-5 combines with J gene TRBJ1-5; TRBD1 is a possible D gene (6 bases). Germline V gives CDR1 MNHEY, CDR2 SVGAGI. V was pared by 6 bases and J by 3 bases, with 12 bases between. CDR3 length equals 14 residues. The CDR3 loop is CASSGGQFNQPQHF. The DNA for the CDR3 is TGTGCCAGCAGCGGCGGACAGTTCAATCAGCCCCAGCATTTT.

This rearrangement joins TRBV7-9 to TRBJ1-3; D is ambiguous. The CDR3 covers 12 residues. CDR1 and CDR2 (germline): SEHNR, FQNEAQ (reference sequence). V dropped 5 bases and J dropped 0 bases, with 2 bases sitting between them. CDR3 residues: CASSLSGNTIYF. The CDR3 bases are TGTGCCAGCAGCCTCTCTGGAAACACCATATATTTT.

This clone was observed a handful of times. The chain is built from TRBV30 and TRBJ1-1, with 7 bases fitting TRBD1. The germline CDR1 and CDR2 sequences are GTSNPN and SVGIG (reference sequence). The CDR3 loop spans 15 amino acids. V lost 3 bases, J lost 1 base, and 8 bases stayed unmatched. CDR3 loop: CAWRDLGQRNTEAFF. The CDR3 bases are TGTGCCTGGAGGGACCTGGGACAGCGGAACACTGAAGCTTTCTTT.

The genes are TRBV27 and TRBJ2-7; unclear D gene. This CDR3 contains 13 residues. V lost 4 bases, J lost 3 bases, and 10 bases lay in between. Germline assignment: CDR1 MNHEY and CDR2 SMNVEV (reference sequence). DNA for the CDR3: TGTGCCAGCAGTTACTCTAGGGACTACGAGCAGTACGTC. This gives the protein CASSYSRDYEQYV.

The chain joins TRBV7-2 to TRBJ2-1; 9 nucleotides line up with TRBD2. The CDR3 is made up of 15 amino acids. Germline lookup yields CDR1 SGHTA and CDR2 FQGNSA. Trimming removed 5 bases from V and 7 bases from J; junction bases left unmatched: 9. The CDR3 loop reads CASSPGTSNWNEQFF. The CDR3 region has the DNA TGTGCCAGCAGCCCCGGGACTAGCAATTGGAATGAGCAGTTCTTC.

The chain has TRBV7-9 and TRBJ1-2; no definite D call. The CDR3 is made up of 14 amino acids. V lost 1 base, J lost 6 bases, and 12 bases lay in between. Per the germline V gene, CDR1 is SEHNR and CDR2 is FQNEAQ (reference sequence). CDR3 sequence reads: CASSLDQNLDGYTF. In nucleotides, the CDR3 is TGTGCCAGCAGCTTAGATCAGAATCTCGATGGCTACACCTTC.

In its sample, this clone was seen once. The chain joins TRBV21-1 to TRBJ2-2; TRBD1 was called by the table and not checked on the DNA. TRBV21-1 is assigned pseudogene status. The CDR3 has 13 residues. The chain's CDR3 is CASSRQWEGELFF. The DNA of the CDR3 is TGTGCCAGCAGTAGACAGTGGGAAGGGGAGCTGTTTTTT.

This chain links TRBV7-9 with TRBJ1-2; TRBD1 matches at 7 bases. This CDR3 has 15 amino acids. Germline V CDR1 and CDR2: SEHNR, FQNEAQ (reference sequence). V lost 1 base, J lost 2 bases, and 4 bases stayed unmatched. The CDR3 is CASSLDAGGNYGYTF. In nucleotides, the CDR3 is TGTGCCAGCAGCTTAGATGCAGGGGGAAACTATGGCTACACCTTC.

This clone is labeled large. The genes are TRBV4-1 and TRBJ1-3; unclear D gene. The CDR3 contains 15 residues. Trimming stripped 0 bases from V and 3 bases from J, with 9 bases between. Germline V lookup: CDR1 MGHRA, CDR2 YSYEKL. CDR3 region: CASSQDMASGNTIYF. The CDR3 DNA is TGCGCCAGCAGCCAAGATATGGCCAGTGGAAACACCATATATTTT.

The chain has TRBV9 and TRBJ2-1, with unresolved D. The V and J ends lost 4 bases and 0 bases respectively, with 11 bases between them. The V gene's germline CDR1 is SGDLS and CDR2 YYNGEE. This CDR3 is built from 15 residues. Written as DNA, the CDR3 is TGTGCCAGCAGCCCGAGCCCTAGCTCCTACAATGAGCAGTTCTTC. Translated: CASSPSPSSYNEQFF.

The chain has TRBV2 and TRBJ1-2; 9 bases are shared with TRBD1. Germline V gene data show CDR1 as SNHLY and CDR2 as FYNNEI. The CDR3 length is 16 residues. V shed 7 bases, J shed 3 bases, and the junction held 12 bases outside the gene matches. CDR3 amino acids: CASNGDRVLRDYGYTF. Here the CDR3 DNA reads TGTGCCAGCAATGGGGACAGGGTCCTTCGAGACTATGGCTACACCTTC.

The genes are TRBV27 and TRBJ1-2; tentative D call: TRBD1 (6 bases). V was cut by 5 bases and J by 4 bases, with 20 bases left in between. This CDR3 is 16 amino acids long. Germline-derived CDR1 and CDR2 are MNHEY and SMNVEV (reference sequence). This CDR3 is CASSPLLDSSIYGYTF. The CDR3 DNA follows: TGTGCCAGCAGTCCTCTTTTGGACAGCTCGATCTATGGCTACACCTTC.

This clone was found a few times. The chain links TRBV6-1 to TRBJ2-5, with 9 bases that match TRBD1. The better agreement between TRBJ2-7 and the DNA end casts doubt on the J call. CDR1 and CDR2 from the germline V gene are MNHNS and SASEGT. CDR3 length: 14 residues. The CDR3 spells CASSTGQGGYEQYF. DNA for the CDR3: TGTGCCAGCAGTACGGGACAGGGAGGTTACGAGCAGTACTTC.

The chain is built from TRBV29-1 and TRBJ1-2; no reliable D call. CDR1 is SQVTM, CDR2 ANQGSEA, per germline. V lost 2 bases to trimming and J lost 4 bases, with 5 bases between them. This CDR3 has 11 residues. The CDR3 reads CSVETVYGYTF. The CDR3 nucleotides are TGCAGCGTTGAAACAGTCTATGGCTACACCTTC. Full variable domain (rest looked up from reference TRBV29-1 and TRBJ1-2): SAVISQKPSRDICQRGTSLTIQCQVDSQVTMMFWYRQQPGQSLTLIATANQGSEATYESGFVIDKFPISRPNLTFSTLTVSNMSPEDSSIYLCSVETVYGYTFGSGTRLTVV.

The gene calls are TRBV29-1 and TRBJ2-7, with TRBD2 matching 13 bases. V was clipped by 6 bases and J by 0 bases; unmatched bases: 11. In germline, CDR1 is SQVTM, CDR2 ANQGSEA. The CDR3 is made up of 17 amino acids. CDR3 coding DNA: TGCAGCGTGAGGACTAGCGGGAGCCACACGAGCTCCTACGAGCAGTACTTC. Translated: CSVRTSGSHTSSYEQYF.

This rearrangement joins TRBV15 to TRBJ2-2, with a tentative D call TRBD2 (6 bases). V dropped 5 bases and J dropped 4 bases, with 14 bases sitting between them. The CDR3 totals 15 residues. Germline CDR1 reads LNHNV; CDR2 reads YYDKDF (reference sequence). CDR3 in amino acids: CATSLDRGATGELFF. In DNA form, the CDR3 reads TGTGCCACCAGCCTCGACCGCGGGGCCACCGGGGAGCTGTTTTTT.

V gene TRBV10-2 combines with J gene TRBJ1-2, with a tentative D call TRBD1 (6 bases). Germline V gene lookup returns CDR1 WSHSY and CDR2 SAAADI. This CDR3 contains 14 residues. V lost 6 bases to trimming and J lost 2 bases, with 13 bases between them. CDR3 coding DNA: TGCGCCAGCAGGGGGACACATACGAACTATGGCTACACCTTC. Amino acid sequence: CASRGTHTNYGYTF.

This clone occurred a few times. The rearrangement links TRBV18 to TRBJ2-1, with D possibly being TRBD2 (6 bases). The germline V gene encodes CDR1 KGHSH and CDR2 LQKENI. The V gene lost 2 bases and the J gene lost 4 bases, with 15 bases spanning the gap. The CDR3 totals 16 residues. Here the CDR3 reads CASSPSTSGVYNEQFF. In DNA form, the CDR3 reads TGTGCCAGCTCACCATCAACATCGGGAGTGTACAATGAGCAGTTCTTC.

This clone was counted a single time. The CDR3 bases are TGTGCCAGCAGCTTGGGTATTTTGGGACAGGGAGAGACCCAGTACTTC. Residues: CASSLGILGQGETQYF. The chain carries TRBV5-6 and TRBJ2-5, with TRBD1 matching over 9 bases. Per the germline V gene, CDR1 is SGHDT and CDR2 is YYEEEE. The CDR3 length is 16 residues. Trimming removed 0 bases from V and 4 bases from J; junction bases left unmatched: 7.

The chain carries TRBV18 and TRBJ2-5; possible D gene TRBD1, 6 bases. The germline gives CDR1 KGHSH, CDR2 LQKENI. V was cut by 9 bases and J by 1 base, with 12 bases left in between. The CDR3 runs to 13 residues. This CDR3 reads CARATGFQETQYF. CDR3 coding DNA: TGTGCCAGGGCAACAGGGTTCCAAGAGACCCAGTACTTC.

About this clone: The junction does not match germline at one end; this may be a read error. V gene TRBV14 combines with J gene TRBJ2-7; possible D gene TRBD1, 6 bases. The CDR3 extends over 13 amino acids. Germline V gene data show CDR1 as SGHDN and CDR2 as FVKESK. DNA of the CDR3: TGTGCCAGCCGCCTCGGCAGGGGCTACGAGCGGTACTTC. Translating gives CASRLGRGYERYF. The full variable domain, in which reference TRBV14 and TRBJ2-7 provide the parts outside the CDR3, is EAGVTQFPSHSVIEKGQTVTLRCDPISGHDNLYWYRRVMGKEIKFLLHFVKESKQDESGMPNNRFLAERTGGTYSTLKVQPAELEDSGVYFCASRLGRGYERYFGPGTRLTVT.

In its sample, this clone was seen a few times. The V and J genes are TRBV11-2 and TRBJ1-4; TRBD1 might be the D (5 bases). The V gene's germline CDR1 is SGHAT and CDR2 FQNNGV. The germline V and J ends were trimmed by 5 bases and 5 bases, with 15 bases remaining between them. The CDR3 has 15 amino acids. The CDR3 spells CASSVWTGGNEKLFF. In nucleotides, the CDR3 is TGTGCCAGCAGCGTATGGACGGGGGGAAATGAAAAACTGTTTTTT. The full variable domain, completed using reference TRBV11-2 and TRBJ1-4, is EAGVAQSPRYKIIEKRQSVAFWCNPISGHATLYWYQQILGQGPKLLIQFQNNGVVDDSQLPKDRFSAERLKGVDSTLKIQPAKLEDSAVYLCASSVWTGGNEKLFFGSGTQLSVL.

This chain connects TRBV11-2 to TRBJ2-3; no definite D call. The germline V and J ends were trimmed by 5 bases and 2 bases, with 14 bases remaining between them. The germline V gene encodes CDR1 SGHAT and CDR2 FQNNGV. The CDR3 length is 15 residues. For the CDR3, the DNA is TGTGCCAGCAGCCCAAGAAGCCAGGCCACAGATACGCAGTATTTT. Protein product: CASSPRSQATDTQYF.